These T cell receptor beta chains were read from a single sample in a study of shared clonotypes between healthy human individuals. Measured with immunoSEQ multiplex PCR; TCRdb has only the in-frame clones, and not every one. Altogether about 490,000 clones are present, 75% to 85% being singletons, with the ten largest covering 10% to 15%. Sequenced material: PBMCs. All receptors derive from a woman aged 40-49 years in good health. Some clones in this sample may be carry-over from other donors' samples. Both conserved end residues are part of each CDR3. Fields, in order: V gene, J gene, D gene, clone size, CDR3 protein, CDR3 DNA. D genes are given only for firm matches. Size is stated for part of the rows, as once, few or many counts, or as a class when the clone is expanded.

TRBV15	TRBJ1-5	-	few	CATSRDLGVGQPQHF	TGTGCCACCAGCAGAGATCTGGGTGTCGGTCAGCCCCAGCATTTT
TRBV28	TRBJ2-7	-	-	CASSPHDRGIYEQYF	TGTGCCAGCAGTCCCCATGACCGGGGGATCTACGAGCAGTACTTC
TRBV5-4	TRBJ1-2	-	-	CASSLAPTGSHYGYTF	TGTGCCAGCAGCTTGGCGCCGACCGGGAGCCATTATGGCTACACCTTC
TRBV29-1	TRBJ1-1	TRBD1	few	CSVGQGGTEAFF	TGCAGCGTTGGACAGGGAGGAACTGAAGCTTTCTTT
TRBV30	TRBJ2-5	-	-	CAWRSDTGQETQYF	TGTGCCTGGAGGAGTGACACAGGACAAGAGACCCAGTACTTC
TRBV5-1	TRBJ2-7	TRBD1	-	CASSLGTGSGYF	TGCGCCAGCAGCTTGGGGACAGGGTCCGGGTACTTC
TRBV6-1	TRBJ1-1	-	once	CASRLQGQNTEAFF	TGTGCCAGCAGATTACAGGGCCAGAACACTGAAGCTTTCTTT
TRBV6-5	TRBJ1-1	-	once	CASSFGQHTEAFF	TGTGCCAGCAGTTTCGGACAGCACACTGAAGCTTTCTTT
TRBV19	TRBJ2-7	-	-	CASMGWAGQIDEQYF	TGTGCCAGTATGGGTTGGGCGGGACAAATAGACGAGCAGTACTTC
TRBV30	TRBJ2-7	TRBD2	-	CAWKPGLAGAYEQYF	TGTGCCTGGAAACCCGGACTAGCGGGGGCCTACGAGCAGTACTTC
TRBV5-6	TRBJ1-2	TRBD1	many	CASSFGAGGNYGYTF	TGTGCCAGCAGCTTCGGGGCAGGGGGAAACTATGGCTACACCTTC
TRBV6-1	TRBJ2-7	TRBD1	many	CASSLQGALNEQYF	TGTGCCAGCAGTCTACAGGGGGCGCTCAACGAGCAGTACTTC
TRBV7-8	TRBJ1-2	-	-	CASSPLLGQKNYGYTF	TGTGCCAGCAGCCCCCTGTTGGGGCAGAAGAACTATGGCTACACCTTC
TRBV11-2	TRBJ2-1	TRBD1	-	CASSSIPGQESSYNEQFF	TGTGCCAGCAGCTCTATTCCGGGACAGGAGAGCTCCTACAATGAGCAGTTCTTC
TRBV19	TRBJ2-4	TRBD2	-	CASSARTSAHIQYF	TGTGCCAGTAGTGCCCGGACTAGCGCTCACATTCAGTACTTC
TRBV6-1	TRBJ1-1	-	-	CASSEPGHMNTEAFF	TGTGCCAGCAGTGAACCGGGACATATGAACACTGAAGCTTTCTTT
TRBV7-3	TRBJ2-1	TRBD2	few	CASSTRTSGSDEQFF	TGTGCCAGCAGTACGCGGACTAGCGGGAGCGATGAGCAGTTCTTC
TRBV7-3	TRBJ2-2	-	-	CASSSGETTGELFF	TGTGCCAGCAGCTCCGGGGAAACCACCGGGGAGCTGTTTTTT
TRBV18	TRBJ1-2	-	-	CASSPSGEQDGYTF	TGTGCCAGCTCACCATCAGGGGAGCAGGATGGCTACACCTTC
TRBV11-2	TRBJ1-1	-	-	CASSPITGNTEAFF	TGTGCCAGCAGCCCCATAACAGGGAACACTGAAGCTTTCTTT
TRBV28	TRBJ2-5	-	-	CATQRSGGEETQYF	TGTGCCACCCAAAGGTCAGGGGGGGAAGAGACCCAGTACTTC
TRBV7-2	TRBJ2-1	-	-	CASSPIGTSYNEQFF	TGTGCCAGCAGCCCCATTGGGACCTCCTACAATGAGCAGTTCTTC